These 9 T cell receptor beta chains were all obtained from the same sample, sequenced in a study of T cell responses to AZD1222 COVID-19 vaccine. Method: immunoSEQ multiplex PCR; TCRdb's copy keeps in-frame clones and lacks some. Here the sample spans 130,000 to 150,000 clones, roughly 90% being singletons. The source material was peripheral blood, sampled 28 days after the second dose of the MenACWY control vaccine. The receptors here all came from an adult who received the MenACWY meningococcal vaccine as a control.

In this sample, this clone turned up a few times. The chain links TRBV18 to TRBJ1-6; D not resolved. The V gene lost 6 bases and the J gene lost 7 bases, with 16 bases spanning the gap. Germline V gene sequence: CDR1 KGHSH, CDR2 LQKENI. The CDR3 extends over 15 amino acids. In DNA, the CDR3 is TGTGCCAGCTCCCCAAGTGGAGCAATCAATTCACCCCTCCACTTT. Amino acid sequence: CASSPSGAINSPLHF.

The chain couples TRBV27 to TRBJ1-1; TRBD1 is a possible D gene (5 bases). Germline assignment: CDR1 MNHEY and CDR2 SMNVEV (reference sequence). CDR3 length: 14 residues. Between the trimmed V and J ends, which lost 6 bases and 3 bases, there was a span of 14 bases. CDR3 sequence (DNA): TGTGCCAGCAGACCAGGGCACACCCACACTGAAGCTTTCTTT. Translation: CASRPGHTHTEAFF.

This chain connects TRBV30 to TRBJ1-2; TRBD1 is a possible D gene (5 bases). Germline assignment: CDR1 GTSNPN and CDR2 SVGIG (reference sequence). The CDR3 is 13 residues long. Trimming shortened V by 7 bases and J by 4 bases, and 16 bases separated the two germline ends. The CDR3: CASSGGWGYGYTF. DNA for the CDR3: TGTGCCTCCTCCGGGGGATGGGGCTATGGCTACACCTTC.

The CDR3 coding sequence is TGTGCCAGCAGTTTCCGGGTCGAGCAGTTCTTC. Translating it yields CASSFRVEQFF. The J gene is TRBJ2-1, the V gene TRBV12-3 or TRBV12-4, with D hard to call. CDR3 length: 11 amino acids. V was shortened by 3 bases and J by 10 bases, with 7 bases between the two germline ends.

This rearrangement joins TRBV5-1 to TRBJ2-2, with TRBD2 identical over 13 bases. This CDR3 spans 17 amino acids. V lost 0 bases to trimming and J lost 5 bases; unmatched junction nucleotides: 4. Germline V gene data show CDR1 as SGHRS and CDR2 as YFSETQ. As DNA, the CDR3 is TGCGCCAGCAGCTTGGCACGGACTAGCGGGAGTACCGGGGAGCTGTTTTTT. It translates to CASSLARTSGSTGELFF.

The J gene is TRBJ1-3, the V gene TRBV6-1, with 7 bases aligning to TRBD1. The V gene's germline CDR1 is MNHNS and CDR2 SASEGT. The CDR3 runs 13 residues. Trimming cost V 3 bases and J 4 bases; bases outside gene matches: 0. CDR3 bases: TGTGCCAGCAGTGAGGACAGGGGAAACACCATATATTTT. This translates into CASSEDRGNTIYF.

This chain links TRBV5-4 with TRBJ2-5, with D tentatively TRBD2 (6 bases). Germline loops: CDR1 SGHNT, CDR2 YYREEE (reference sequence). Trimming shortened V by 3 bases and J by 3 bases, and 12 bases separated the two germline ends. This CDR3 spans 14 amino acids. The CDR3 loop reads CASSSGWGEETQYF. Written as DNA, the CDR3 is TGTGCCAGCAGCTCCGGGTGGGGGGAAGAGACCCAGTACTTC. Full variable domain (missing parts from reference TRBV5-4 and TRBJ2-5): ETGVTQSPTHLIKTRGQQVTLRCSSQSGHNTVSWYQQALGQGPQFIFQYYREEENGRGNFPPRFSGLQFPNYSSELNVNALELDDSALYLCASSSGWGEETQYFGPGTRLLVL.

The J gene is TRBJ2-1, the V gene TRBV11-3; D is uncertain. The CDR3 totals 15 residues. Trimming pared 0 bases from V and 3 bases from J, leaving 9 bases between. Germline CDR1 SGHNT, CDR2 YENEEA. CDR3 sequence (DNA): TGTGCCAGCAGCTTAGATCGGGCAAACTACAATGAGCAGTTCTTC. Encoded protein: CASSLDRANYNEQFF.

The gene calls are TRBV27 and TRBJ2-7, with a weak D call TRBD2 (6 bases). CDR1 MNHEY and CDR2 SMNVEV come from the germline V gene (reference sequence). The CDR3 totals 15 residues. The ends were cut back, 7 bases at V and 3 bases at J, with 19 bases in the middle. CDR3 in DNA: TGTGCCAGCAAGAACTCCGCGGGACCCCGCTACGAGCAGTACTTC. As protein: CASKNSAGPRYEQYF.